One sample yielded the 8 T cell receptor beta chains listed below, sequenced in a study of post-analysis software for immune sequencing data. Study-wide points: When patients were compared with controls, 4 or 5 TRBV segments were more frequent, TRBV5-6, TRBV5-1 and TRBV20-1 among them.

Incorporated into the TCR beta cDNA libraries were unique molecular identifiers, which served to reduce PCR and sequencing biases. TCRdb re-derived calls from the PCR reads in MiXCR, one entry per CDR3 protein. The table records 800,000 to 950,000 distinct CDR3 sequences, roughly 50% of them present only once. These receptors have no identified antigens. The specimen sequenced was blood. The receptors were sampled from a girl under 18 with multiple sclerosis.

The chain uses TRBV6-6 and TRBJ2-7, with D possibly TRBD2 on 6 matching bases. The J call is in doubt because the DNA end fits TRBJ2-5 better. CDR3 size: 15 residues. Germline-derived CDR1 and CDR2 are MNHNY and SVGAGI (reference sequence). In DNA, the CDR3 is TGTGCCAGCAGTTACAACCCGACTAGGATGGAGACCCAGTACTTC. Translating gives CASSYNPTRMETQYF.

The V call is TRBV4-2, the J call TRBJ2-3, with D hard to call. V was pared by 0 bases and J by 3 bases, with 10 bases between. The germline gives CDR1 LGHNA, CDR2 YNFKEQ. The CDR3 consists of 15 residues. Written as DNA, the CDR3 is TGTGCCAGCAGCCAAGACATCCCTTTTACAGATACGCAGTATTTT. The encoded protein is CASSQDIPFTDTQYF.

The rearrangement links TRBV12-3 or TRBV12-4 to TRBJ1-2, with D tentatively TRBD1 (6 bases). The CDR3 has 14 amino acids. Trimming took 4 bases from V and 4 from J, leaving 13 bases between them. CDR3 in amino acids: CASSSTGYGYGYTF. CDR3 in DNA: TGTGCCAGCAGTTCTACAGGGTATGGCTATGGCTACACCTTC.

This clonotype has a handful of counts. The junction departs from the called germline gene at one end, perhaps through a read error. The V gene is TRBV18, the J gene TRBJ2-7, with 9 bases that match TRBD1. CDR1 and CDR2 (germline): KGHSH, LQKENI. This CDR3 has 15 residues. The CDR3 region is CASSRDRVSTYGQYF. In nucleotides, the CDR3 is TGTGCCAGCTCACGGGACAGGGTAAGCACCTACGGGCAGTACTTC.

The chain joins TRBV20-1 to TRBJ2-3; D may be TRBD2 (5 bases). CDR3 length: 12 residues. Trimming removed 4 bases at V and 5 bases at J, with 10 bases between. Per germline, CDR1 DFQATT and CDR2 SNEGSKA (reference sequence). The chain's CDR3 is CSATGNVDTQYF. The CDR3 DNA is TGCAGTGCTACCGGGAATGTAGATACGCAGTATTTT.

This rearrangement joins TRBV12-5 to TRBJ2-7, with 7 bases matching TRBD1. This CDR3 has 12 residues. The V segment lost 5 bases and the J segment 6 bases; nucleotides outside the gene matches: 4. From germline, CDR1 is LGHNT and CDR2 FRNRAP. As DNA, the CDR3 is TGTGCTAGTGGTCCTTACAGGGGCGAGCAGTACTTC. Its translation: CASGPYRGEQYF. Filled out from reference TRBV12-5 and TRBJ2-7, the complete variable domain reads DARVTQTPRHKVTEMGQEVTMRCQPILGHNTVFWYRQTMMQGLELLAYFRNRAPLDDSGMPKDRFSAEMPDATLATLKIQPSEPRDSAVYFCASGPYRGEQYFGPGTRLTVT.

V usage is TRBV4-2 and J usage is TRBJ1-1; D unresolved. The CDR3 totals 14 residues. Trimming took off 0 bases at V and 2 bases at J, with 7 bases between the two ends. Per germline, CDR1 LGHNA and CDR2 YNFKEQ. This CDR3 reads CASSQDRYNTEAFF. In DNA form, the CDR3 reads TGTGCCAGCAGCCAAGACAGATATAACACTGAAGCTTTCTTT.

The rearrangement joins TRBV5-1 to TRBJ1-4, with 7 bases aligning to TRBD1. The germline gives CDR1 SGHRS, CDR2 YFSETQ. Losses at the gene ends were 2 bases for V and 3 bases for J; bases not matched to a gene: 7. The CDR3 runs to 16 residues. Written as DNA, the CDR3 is TGCGCCAGCAGCTTTGGGGACAGAGCATCTAATGAAAAACTGTTTTTT. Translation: CASSFGDRASNEKLFF.